These 11 T cell receptor beta chains originate from one sample sequenced in a study of read filtering for tumor transcriptome and immune sequencing. From approximately 400 ng of RNA, a library with molecular barcoded alpha/delta and beta/gamma adaptors was made. From the reads, TCRdb called clonotypes with MiXCR, one entry per CDR3 protein. The table has roughly 130,000 distinct CDR3 sequences, 10% to 15% seen once; the top ten hold 8% to 13%. Sequenced sample: a population of CD138-negative cells sorted from bone marrow. The receptor set was obtained from a donor aged 40 or over with multiple myeloma.

This sequence joins TRBV29-1 and TRBJ2-3, with TRBD2 matching 7 bases. After removal of 5 bases from V and 8 bases from J, the junction contained 10 bases not matched to a gene. The CDR3 contains 13 residues. Germline-derived CDR1 and CDR2 are SQVTM and ANQGSEA. Here the CDR3 DNA reads TGCAGCGTTCCGGGACCAGCGGGAAGTACGCAGTATTTT. It yields the protein CSVPGPAGSTQYF.

This clonotype was seen repeatedly, ten times or more. CDR3 protein: CASSLEGSYEQYF. For the CDR3, the DNA is TGTGCCAGCAGCCTCGAGGGGTCCTACGAGCAGTACTTC. This chain connects TRBV12-3 or TRBV12-4 to TRBJ2-7; D possibly matches TRBD1 or TRBD2 (5 bases each). There are 13 residues in the CDR3. The V end lost 6 bases, the J end lost 1 base, and 10 bases lay between the germline ends.

This clonotype has a count of ten or more. V usage is TRBV7-9 and J usage is TRBJ2-1; D unclear. Germline assignment: CDR1 SEHNR and CDR2 FQNEAQ (reference sequence). Trimming removed 5 bases at V and 8 bases at J, with 7 bases between. The length of the CDR3 is 11 residues. DNA for the CDR3: TGTGCCAGCAGCCCCCCCCATGAGCAGTTCTTC. Translation: CASSPPHEQFF. The full variable domain, rest sourced from reference TRBV7-9 and TRBJ2-1, is DTGVSQNPRHKITKRGQNVTFRCDPISEHNRLYWYRQTLGQGPEFLTYFQNEAQLEKSRLLSDRFSAERPKGSFSTLEIQRTEQGDSAMYLCASSPPHEQFFGPGTRLTVL.

This clonotype was counted at least ten times. The CDR3: CASSYSGRSGDTQYF. The CDR3 region has the DNA TGTGCCAGCAGTTACTCCGGGCGGTCCGGGGATACGCAGTATTTT. This chain joins TRBV6-2 or TRBV6-3 and TRBJ2-3, with no clear D. Germline lookup yields CDR1 MNHEY and CDR2 SVGEGT. With 0 bases removed from V and 6 bases from J, the gap between germline ends came to 13 bases. This CDR3 is 15 amino acids long.

This clonotype was detected only a few times. V is TRBV11-2 and J is TRBJ1-1, with D hard to call. The germline CDR1 and CDR2 sequences are SGHAT and FQNNGV. CDR3 length: 12 amino acids. V dropped 5 bases and J dropped 5 bases, with 9 bases sitting between them. This CDR3 reads CASSLLWTEAFF. The CDR3 nucleotides read TGTGCCAGCAGCCTCTTATGGACTGAAGCTTTCTTT. Drawing the rest from reference TRBV11-2 and TRBJ1-1, the complete variable domain is EAGVAQSPRYKIIEKRQSVAFWCNPISGHATLYWYQQILGQGPKLLIQFQNNGVVDDSQLPKDRFSAERLKGVDSTLKIQPAKLEDSAVYLCASSLLWTEAFFGQGTRLTVV.

As concerns this clonotype: At one of its ends the junction is not consistent with the germline gene, which may arise from a read error. The chain uses TRBV27 and TRBJ1-1, with D hard to call. The germline V gene encodes CDR1 MNHEY and CDR2 SMNVEV (reference sequence). CDR3 length: 13 amino acids. CDR3 bases: TGTGTCAGCAGTTTAGAGTCCACGACTGAAGCTTTCTTT. Amino acids: CVSSLESTTEAFF.

The J gene is TRBJ2-6, the V gene TRBV28; the D gene is possibly TRBD2 (6 bases). This CDR3 spans 15 amino acids. Trimming left V 5 bases short and J 2 bases short, with 10 bases between. Per germline, CDR1 MDHEN and CDR2 SYDVKM. The CDR3: CASSVPGAGANVLTF. In nucleotides, the CDR3 is TGTGCCAGCAGTGTCCCGGGAGCTGGGGCCAACGTCCTGACTTTC.

In this sample, this clonotype turned up many times. The V call is TRBV6-5, the J call TRBJ2-5, with 9 nucleotides matching TRBD2. The CDR3 runs to 16 residues. CDR1 MNHEY and CDR2 SVGAGI come from the germline V gene. J gave up 5 bases and V 2 bases, and 9 bases lay outside the gene matches. The CDR3 bases are TGTGCCAGCAGTTACCTGCGGGCTAGCGGGGACGAGACCCAGTACTTC. Protein product: CASSYLRASGDETQYF.

This clonotype was seen only a few times. The chain carries TRBV5-1 and TRBJ1-2, with a tentative D call TRBD1 (6 bases). The CDR3 covers 15 residues. Germline CDR1 and CDR2: SGHRS and YFSETQ. V lost 1 base to trimming and J lost 4 bases, with 14 bases between them. The CDR3 loop is CASSLLPGESYGYTF. The CDR3 nucleotides are TGCGCCAGCAGCTTGCTACCAGGGGAATCCTATGGCTACACCTTC.

This clonotype was detected ten times or more. The rearrangement joins TRBV29-1 to TRBJ1-1, with a possible D match to TRBD1 (5 bases). V was clipped by 4 bases and J by 0 bases, with 12 bases between them. The CDR3 length is 14 residues. The germline V gene has CDR1 SQVTM and CDR2 ANQGSEA. The CDR3: CSVGIQTVNTEAFF. CDR3 bases: TGCAGCGTTGGGATACAGACAGTGAACACTGAAGCTTTCTTT.

This clonotype has more than one count but fewer than ten. The junction and the germline gene differ at one end; a read error may be behind it. The chain uses TRBV20-1 and TRBJ2-1, with D possibly matching TRBD2 (5 bases). CDR3 size: 14 residues. From germline, CDR1 is DFQATT and CDR2 SNEGSKA (reference sequence). The CDR3 here is CSAIPGNSYNEQLF. For the CDR3, the DNA is TGCAGTGCTATTCCGGGGAACTCCTACAATGAGCAGCTCTTC.